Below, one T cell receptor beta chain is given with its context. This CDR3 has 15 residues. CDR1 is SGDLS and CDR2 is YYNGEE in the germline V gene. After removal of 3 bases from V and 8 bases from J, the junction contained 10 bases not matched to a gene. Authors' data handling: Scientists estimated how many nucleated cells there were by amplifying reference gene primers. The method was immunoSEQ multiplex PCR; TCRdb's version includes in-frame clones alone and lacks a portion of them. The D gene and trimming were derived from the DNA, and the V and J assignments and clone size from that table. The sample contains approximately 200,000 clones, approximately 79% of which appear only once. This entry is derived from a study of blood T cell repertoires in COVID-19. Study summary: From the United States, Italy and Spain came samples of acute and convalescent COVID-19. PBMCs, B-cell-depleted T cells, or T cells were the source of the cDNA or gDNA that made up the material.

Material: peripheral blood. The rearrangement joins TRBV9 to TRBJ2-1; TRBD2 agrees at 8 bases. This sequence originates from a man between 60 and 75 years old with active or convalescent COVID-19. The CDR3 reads CASSASGTRADEQFF. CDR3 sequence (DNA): TGTGCCAGCAGCGCCTCCGGGACTAGGGCTGATGAGCAGTTCTTC.